This TCR beta chain was documented in a study of tissue T cells after allogeneic stem cell transplantation. Study-wide findings and caveats: Alloreactivity or antigen specificity of tissue TCRs was not determined; some clones might be host cells. Limitations included a small, clinically heterogeneous cohort and limited sampling depth. Across patients, clones rarely overlapped, yet motif clusters were shared tissue-specifically.

V dropped 1 base and J dropped 4 bases, with 5 bases sitting between them. The CDR3 is 13 amino acids. Per germline, CDR1 SGHSA and CDR2 FRNQAP. Survey-depth TCRbeta CDR3 sequencing reported V/J genes and productive frequencies. Sequenced by immunoSEQ multiplex PCR; TCRdb stores in-frame clones only, minus some. The sample yields approximately 47,000 clones, around 67% seen once. The sample holds a few counts of this clone. No antigen is known for it. Gene names and germline refer to mouse. The read ends 1 residue early relative to the CDR3; the germline J gene fills the gap. The sequencing input was sorted cells pooled from one or two spleens. The source of this sequence is a pool of C57BL/6 mice in good health. The genes are TRBV16 and TRBJ2-1; no firm D call. CDR3 amino acids: CASSLAWYAEQFF. Incomplete CDR3 DNA: TGTGCAAGCAGCTTAGCCTGGTATGCTGAGCAGTTC.